The next 29 T cell receptor beta chains were all read from a single sample in a study of regulatory T cells in long-lasting Graves disease. Combining iRepertoire HTBI primers with Arm-PCR of CDR3 regions, the authors built TCR beta libraries. TCRdb used MiXCR to reprocess the multiplex PCR reads, holding one entry per CDR3 protein. The repertoire holds 700,000 or so distinct CDR3 sequences, with 25% to 35% as singletons. Sample time point: persistent/refractory GD, antithyroid drugs over 5 years with positive TRAb. There was RNA extracted from PBMCs, and the TCR library was made from it. The specimen comprised peripheral blood mononuclear cells (PBMCs), sampled when the disease was refractory, from a patient treated with antithyroid drugs. These receptors came from a female donor with Graves disease.

There are a few counts of this clonotype. The genes are TRBV3-1 and TRBJ2-5; D gene unclear. The CDR3 is made up of 12 amino acids. Trimming cost V 2 bases and J 4 bases, with 5 bases left between them. Germline CDR1 reads LGHDT; CDR2 reads YNNKEL (reference sequence). The CDR3 DNA reads as TGTGCCAGCAGCCAAAGGGTAGAGACCCAGTACTTC. Protein product: CASSQRVETQYF.

This chain joins TRBV20-1 and TRBJ1-5; D may be TRBD1 (5 bases). Germline assignment: CDR1 DFQATT and CDR2 SNEGSKA (reference sequence). V lost 7 bases, J lost 1 base, and 17 bases lay in between. The CDR3 runs 15 residues. The CDR3 loop is CSVVTSGLSNQPQHF. CDR3 sequence (DNA): TGCAGTGTTGTCACGTCAGGGTTGAGCAATCAGCCCCAGCATTTT.

This clonotype was detected only a few times. This chain's CDR3 is CASSLSQGSGELFF. DNA for the CDR3: TGTGCCAGCAGCTTATCCCAGGGTTCCGGGGAGCTGTTTTTT. J is TRBJ2-2 and V is TRBV7-3; weak D call: TRBD1 (5 bases). Trimming cost V 2 bases and J 6 bases, with 10 bases left between them. The germline gives CDR1 SGHTA, CDR2 FQGTGA. The CDR3 spans 14 residues.

This clonotype has a handful of counts. The rearrangement uses TRBV30 and TRBJ1-5; 8 bases are shared with TRBD1. The V segment lost 2 bases and the J segment 7 bases; nucleotides outside the gene matches: 10. Germline assignment: CDR1 GTSNPN and CDR2 SVGIG (reference sequence). The CDR3 is 15 amino acids. In nucleotides, the CDR3 is TGTGCCTGGAGTCCTCCAGGACAGGGTCAGCAGCCCCAGCATTTT. It codes for CAWSPPGQGQQPQHF.

This clonotype was counted a few times. The chain has TRBV29-1 and TRBJ1-1, with a tentative D call TRBD1 (5 bases). CDR3 size: 14 residues. Germline assignment: CDR1 SQVTM and CDR2 ANQGSEA. V shed 4 bases and J shed 0 bases, with 12 bases lying between them. The CDR3 loop is CSVVGQAVNTEAFF. As DNA, the CDR3 is TGCAGCGTTGTGGGGCAGGCAGTGAACACTGAAGCTTTCTTT.

This clonotype was found a few times. The chain joins TRBV20-1 to TRBJ1-1; 8 nucleotides align to TRBD1. This CDR3 has 14 residues. Germline V gene data show CDR1 as DFQATT and CDR2 as SNEGSKA (reference sequence). V dropped 7 bases and J dropped 0; count of bases not matched to a gene: 7. The CDR3 DNA reads as TGCAGTGTAAGTGGACAGGGAATGAACACTGAAGCTTTCTTT. Translation gives CSVSGQGMNTEAFF.

The rearrangement links TRBV3-1 to TRBJ1-2, with D possibly matching TRBD1 (5 bases). The V gene lost 1 base and the J gene lost 4 bases, with 13 bases spanning the gap. In germline, CDR1 is LGHDT, CDR2 YNNKEL (reference sequence). The CDR3 length is 15 residues. This chain's CDR3 is CASSQGDVSTYGYTF. CDR3 coding DNA: TGTGCCAGCAGCCAAGGGGACGTTTCAACCTATGGCTACACCTTC. The full variable domain, in which reference TRBV3-1 and TRBJ1-2 provide the parts outside the CDR3, is DTAVSQTPKYLVTQMGNDKSIKCEQNLGHDTMYWYKQDSKKFLKIMFSYNNKELIINETVPNRFSPKSPDKAHLNLHINSLELGDSAVYFCASSQGDVSTYGYTFGSGTRLTVV.

The genes are TRBV6-2 or TRBV6-3 and TRBJ1-1; no clear D. Per germline, CDR1 MNHEY and CDR2 SVGEGT. The CDR3 loop spans 10 amino acids. The V end was cut by 10 bases, the J end by 4 bases, with 7 bases between. This CDR3 reads CAIQGTEAFF. The CDR3 nucleotides read TGTGCCATCCAAGGCACTGAAGCTTTCTTT.

This clonotype was seen ten or more times. V gene TRBV28 combines with J gene TRBJ1-1; 9 nucleotides align to TRBD1. Losses at the gene ends were 2 bases for V and 1 base for J; bases not matched to a gene: 2. The length of the CDR3 is 15 residues. CDR1 and CDR2 from the germline V gene are MDHEN and SYDVKM. This CDR3 reads CASSLPGQGNTEAFF. CDR3 nucleotides: TGTGCCAGCAGTTTACCGGGACAGGGGAACACTGAAGCTTTCTTT. Filled out from reference TRBV28 and TRBJ1-1, the complete variable domain reads DVKVTQSSRYLVKRTGEKVFLECVQDMDHENMFWYRQDPGLGLRLIYFSYDVKMKEKGDIPEGYSVSREKKERFSLILESASTNQTSMYLCASSLPGQGNTEAFFGQGTRLTVV.

This sequence joins TRBV5-1 and TRBJ2-7; 9 bases are a match to TRBD1. This CDR3 has 16 amino acids. The V and J ends lost 0 bases and 4 bases, in that order; junction bases with no gene match: 8. Germline V gene data show CDR1 as SGHRS and CDR2 as YFSETQ. CDR3 sequence reads: CASSLAWDRALYEQYF. CDR3 DNA sequence: TGCGCCAGCAGCTTGGCCTGGGACAGGGCCTTATACGAGCAGTACTTC.

This sequence joins TRBV7-9 and TRBJ1-1; D gene ambiguous. This CDR3 is 12 amino acids long. V lost 3 bases to trimming and J lost 8 bases, with 10 bases between them. Germline assignment: CDR1 SEHNR and CDR2 FQNEAQ (reference sequence). The CDR3 DNA reads TGTGCCAGCAGCTTCGGGGTCGGGGAAGCTTTCTTT. Protein sequence: CASSFGVGEAFF.

This clonotype was found a few times. The chain uses TRBV2 and TRBJ2-5, with D perhaps TRBD1 or TRBD2 (6 bases each). The ends were cut back, 5 bases at V and 6 bases at J, with 10 bases in the middle. This CDR3 spans 12 amino acids. CDR1 SNHLY and CDR2 FYNNEI come from the germline V gene. CDR3 amino acids: CASSRGTKTQYF. The CDR3 DNA follows: TGTGCCAGCAGTCGGGGGACAAAGACCCAGTACTTC.

The rearrangement uses TRBV28 and TRBJ2-4; TRBD1 agrees at 9 bases. Germline CDR1 MDHEN, CDR2 SYDVKM. The CDR3 covers 17 residues. V shed 5 bases, J shed 7 bases, and the junction held 15 bases outside the gene matches. Here the CDR3 reads CASSRKTGGDGGNIQYF. The CDR3 DNA follows: TGTGCCAGCAGTCGAAAGACAGGGGGGGATGGGGGGAACATTCAGTACTTC.

The V and J genes are TRBV30 and TRBJ2-7, with TRBD1 matching over 7 bases. Germline values: CDR1 GTSNPN, CDR2 SVGIG (reference sequence). There are 14 residues in the CDR3. The V gene end was trimmed by 3 bases and the J gene end by 3 bases; junction bases not matched to a gene: 8. The CDR3 reads CAWRDLDRVYEQYF. CDR3 nucleotides: TGTGCCTGGAGAGACCTCGACAGGGTCTACGAGCAGTACTTC.

The chain combines TRBV2 with TRBJ1-1, with D uncertain. In germline, CDR1 is SNHLY, CDR2 FYNNEI. CDR3 size: 17 residues. Trimming stripped 0 bases from V and 0 bases from J, with 14 bases between. CDR3 DNA: TGTGCCAGCAGTGAAGCTCCGGGTATCCCCATGAACACTGAAGCTTTCTTT. Protein product: CASSEAPGIPMNTEAFF.

This clonotype was counted a few times. The V and J genes are TRBV12-3 or TRBV12-4 and TRBJ1-2, with D tentatively TRBD1 (5 bases). V was shortened by 5 bases and J by 6 bases, with 13 bases between the two germline ends. The CDR3 runs to 13 residues. This chain's CDR3 is CASSGLRGNGYTF. The CDR3 DNA sequence: TGTGCCAGCAGTGGGCTTCGGGGCAATGGCTACACCTTC.

The DNA of the CDR3 is TGCAGTGCTAGATGGCTAGCGGGGTACGAGCAGTACTTC. This translates into CSARWLAGYEQYF. This chain links TRBV20-1 with TRBJ2-7, with 9 bases lining up with TRBD2. J gave up 4 bases and V 2 bases, and 3 bases lay outside the gene matches. The CDR3 runs 13 residues. From germline, CDR1 is DFQATT and CDR2 SNEGSKA (reference sequence).

The V gene is TRBV15, the J gene TRBJ1-5; D gene ambiguous. Trimming shortened V by 0 bases and J by 6 bases, and 12 bases separated the two germline ends. The CDR3 has 15 residues. Germline-derived CDR1 and CDR2 are LNHNV and YYDKDF (reference sequence). The CDR3 nucleotides read TGTGCCACCAGCAGAGATCGGAGGGAATTTCAGCCCCAGCATTTT. This encodes CATSRDRREFQPQHF.

This clonotype was seen at least ten times. The chain joins TRBV15 to TRBJ1-4, with D uncertain. The length of the CDR3 is 16 residues. Germline CDR1 and CDR2: LNHNV and YYDKDF (reference sequence). Trimming shortened V by 0 bases and J by 8 bases, and 16 bases separated the two germline ends. The CDR3 region is CATSRDGGRVGEKLFF. CDR3 DNA: TGTGCCACCAGCAGAGATGGCGGCCGGGTCGGGGAAAAACTGTTTTTT.

This clonotype was observed many times. The rearrangement links TRBV28 to TRBJ2-2, with 7 bases lining up with TRBD1. J lost 0 bases, V lost 5 bases, and 6 bases had no gene match. The CDR3 has 16 residues. Germline values: CDR1 MDHEN, CDR2 SYDVKM. The chain's CDR3 is CASSPIRGPNTGELFF. CDR3 in DNA: TGTGCCAGCAGTCCGATTAGGGGGCCGAACACCGGGGAGCTGTTTTTT. Variable domain in full (rest from reference TRBV28 and TRBJ2-2): DVKVTQSSRYLVKRTGEKVFLECVQDMDHENMFWYRQDPGLGLRLIYFSYDVKMKEKGDIPEGYSVSREKKERFSLILESASTNQTSMYLCASSPIRGPNTGELFFGEGSRLTVL.

This clonotype was detected only a few times. The chain couples TRBV6-1 to TRBJ1-1; 10 nucleotides align to TRBD1. The CDR3 sequence is 18 residues long. From germline, CDR1 is MNHNS and CDR2 SASEGT. V dropped 5 bases and J dropped 0; count of bases not matched to a gene: 12. CDR3 sequence: CASSPRGRDRGLNTEAFF. Written as DNA, the CDR3 is TGTGCCAGCAGTCCCAGGGGCAGGGACAGGGGCCTGAACACTGAAGCTTTCTTT.

The table lists this clonotype with a count of one. The V gene is TRBV19, the J gene TRBJ1-1, with TRBD1 as a possible D gene (5 bases). From germline, CDR1 is LNHDA and CDR2 SQIVND (reference sequence). The CDR3 has 15 residues. V lost 7 bases, J lost 3 bases, and 18 bases lay in between. The CDR3 reads CASTNRGVGHTEAFF. The CDR3 region has the DNA TGTGCCAGTACCAATCGGGGGGTAGGGCACACTGAAGCTTTCTTT.

The sample holds many counts of this clonotype. The chain recombines TRBV2 with TRBJ2-5, with TRBD1 matching 9 bases. The CDR3 sequence is 14 residues long. Germline V gene sequence: CDR1 SNHLY, CDR2 FYNNEI. With 7 bases clipped from V and 4 bases from J, the junction kept 7 bases outside the gene matches. CDR3 sequence: CASKRRTGVETQYF. DNA for the CDR3: TGTGCCAGCAAACGAAGGACAGGGGTAGAGACCCAGTACTTC.

This clonotype was seen a few times. A read error may explain this, as a much larger clone is one base away. The chain is built from TRBV28 and TRBJ1-2, with D possibly TRBD1 on 6 matching bases. CDR1 is MDHEN, CDR2 SYDVKM, per germline. The V gene lost 2 bases and the J gene lost 6 bases, with 19 bases spanning the gap. This CDR3 spans 16 amino acids. The CDR3 nucleotides are TGTGCCAGCAGTTTAGCCAACAGGGAGCTGGGGGATGGCTACACCTTC. It codes for CASSLANRELGDGYTF.

This clonotype was observed a few times. V is TRBV2 and J is TRBJ2-7; D uncertain. Germline CDR1 is SNHLY and CDR2 is FYNNEI. V was clipped by 10 bases and J by 3 bases, with 16 bases between them. This CDR3 has 13 residues. The CDR3 spells CATSKTPSYEQYF. In DNA form, the CDR3 reads TGTGCCACCTCTAAGACCCCTAGCTACGAGCAGTACTTC.

This clonotype was detected many times. The chain joins TRBV7-9 to TRBJ2-7, with D possibly TRBD2 on 6 matching bases. Trimming removed 2 bases from V and 6 bases from J, with 17 bases in between. Germline values: CDR1 SEHNR, CDR2 FQNEAQ (reference sequence). The CDR3 totals 15 residues. This chain's CDR3 is CASSLYAPGGGEQYF. CDR3 in DNA: TGTGCCAGCAGCTTATATGCCCCCGGGGGAGGCGAGCAGTACTTC.

The chain is built from TRBV7-2 and TRBJ2-3, with TRBD2 as a possible D gene (5 bases). This CDR3 is built from 16 residues. Germline CDR1 SGHTA, CDR2 FQGNSA. The ends were cut back, 1 base at V and 6 bases at J, with 17 bases in the middle. This CDR3 is CASSLEASPWRDTQYF. Written as DNA, the CDR3 is TGTGCCAGCAGCTTAGAGGCGTCGCCCTGGAGGGATACGCAGTATTTT.

This clonotype was seen a single time. The junction shows a germline mismatch at one end, possibly a read error. The chain joins TRBV27 to TRBJ2-7; D may be TRBD2 (5 bases). CDR1 MNHEY and CDR2 SMNVEV come from the germline V gene (reference sequence). There are 14 residues in the CDR3. CDR3 amino acids: CASSFVRGSCEQYF. In DNA form, the CDR3 reads TGTGCCAGCAGTTTCGTTCGGGGATCCTGCGAGCAGTACTTC.

In this sample, this clonotype turned up many times. V gene TRBV12-3 or TRBV12-4 combines with J gene TRBJ1-2; D gene ambiguous. CDR3 length: 14 residues. Trimming cost V 5 bases and J 2 bases, with 12 bases left between them. CDR3 sequence reads: CASSRTGLNYGYTF. CDR3 nucleotides: TGTGCCAGCAGTAGGACGGGTCTCAACTATGGCTACACCTTC.